These 24 T cell receptor beta chains share one sample of origin, sequenced in a study of technical replicates of blood from a few donors. Generated by immunoSEQ multiplex PCR, the TCRdb table keeps only in-frame clones and is missing some. Among roughly 67,000 clones listed, roughly 98% were seen once. The specimen sequenced was T cells isolated from PBMCs. The receptors originated from a human donor in good health.

Written as DNA, the CDR3 is TGTGCCACCAGCAGAACAAGGACTAGTCGGTCGGTCTACGAGCAGTACTTC. Amino acids: CATSRTRTSRSVYEQYF. The chain couples TRBV15 to TRBJ2-7; TRBD2 matches 7 bases. CDR1 and CDR2 (germline): LNHNV, YYDKDF (reference sequence). The CDR3 extends over 17 amino acids. With 2 bases clipped from V and 3 bases from J, the junction kept 13 bases outside the gene matches.

The rearrangement uses TRBV30 and TRBJ2-1; the match to TRBD2 covers 14 bases. This CDR3 is built from 19 residues. Germline lookup yields CDR1 GTSNPN and CDR2 SVGIG (reference sequence). Losses at the gene ends were 4 bases for V and 3 bases for J; bases not matched to a gene: 14. The CDR3: CAWNVPRGLAGAHYNEQFF. The CDR3 DNA follows: TGTGCCTGGAACGTCCCTCGGGGACTAGCGGGGGCACACTACAATGAGCAGTTCTTC.

This sequence joins TRBV27 and TRBJ2-7, with TRBD2 matching over 10 bases. V was pared by 0 bases and J by 7 bases, with 6 bases of the junction left unmatched. CDR1 MNHEY and CDR2 SMNVEV come from the germline V gene (reference sequence). This CDR3 has 15 residues. The CDR3 DNA is TGTGCCAGCAGTTTATCAGCGGGGGGGCCGGGGGAGCAGTACTTC. Its protein product is CASSLSAGGPGEQYF.

This sequence joins TRBV27 and TRBJ1-4; weak D call: TRBD1 (6 bases). Trimming removed 1 base from V and 7 bases from J, with 10 bases in between. The CDR3 spans 14 residues. The germline V gene has CDR1 MNHEY and CDR2 SMNVEV (reference sequence). In nucleotides, the CDR3 is TGTGCCAGCAGTTTATTAGGGGGTGTTGAAAAACTGTTTTTT. Its protein is CASSLLGGVEKLFF.

A single count supports this clone. The chain uses TRBV5-6 and TRBJ2-7, with TRBD1 matching 10 bases. V shed 0 bases, J shed 3 bases, and the junction held 0 bases outside the gene matches. The CDR3 is made up of 14 amino acids. From germline, CDR1 is SGHDT and CDR2 YYEEEE. This CDR3 is CASSLGTGGYEQYF. DNA of the CDR3: TGTGCCAGCAGCTTGGGGACAGGGGGCTACGAGCAGTACTTC.

The DNA of the CDR3 is TGCGCCAGCAGCCCGGGAACCAACCTCAATGAGCAGTTCTTC. This encodes CASSPGTNLNEQFF. This sequence joins TRBV4-1 and TRBJ2-1, with D perhaps matching TRBD2 (5 bases). V was cut by 4 bases and J by 6 bases, with 13 bases left in between. The germline V gene encodes CDR1 MGHRA and CDR2 YSYEKL. This CDR3 contains 14 residues.

This CDR3 reads CASSPPEVGEKLFF. DNA of the CDR3: TGTGCCAGCAGCCCGCCGGAGGTCGGGGAAAAACTGTTTTTT. The genes are TRBV11-2 and TRBJ1-4; D is ambiguous. This CDR3 contains 14 residues. Trimming took off 5 bases at V and 8 bases at J, with 15 bases between the two ends. Per the germline V gene, CDR1 is SGHAT and CDR2 is FQNNGV.

The V gene is TRBV2, the J gene TRBJ1-2; no firm D call. CDR1 is SNHLY and CDR2 is FYNNEI in the germline V gene. V lost 6 bases to trimming and J lost 7 bases, with 6 bases between them. The CDR3 covers 10 residues. The CDR3 sequence is CASRRGGYTF. The CDR3 coding sequence is TGTGCCAGCAGAAGAGGTGGCTACACCTTC.

The V and J genes are TRBV7-9 and TRBJ2-3; D ambiguous. V shed 1 base and J shed 3 bases, with 5 bases lying between them. CDR3 size: 13 residues. Germline-derived CDR1 and CDR2 are SEHNR and FQNEAQ (reference sequence). DNA for the CDR3: TGTGCCAGCAGCTTAGACCTAACAGATACGCAGTATTTT. Protein product: CASSLDLTDTQYF.

The rearrangement uses TRBV7-9 and TRBJ2-5, with D perhaps TRBD2 (5 bases). V gave up 5 bases and J gave up 0 bases, with 13 bases separating them. The V gene's germline CDR1 is SEHNR and CDR2 FQNEAQ (reference sequence). The CDR3 runs 15 residues. In nucleotides, the CDR3 is TGTGCCAGCAGCCCGGGCTCGGGGAACCAAGAGACCCAGTACTTC. Its protein product is CASSPGSGNQETQYF.

The genes are TRBV7-9 and TRBJ2-2; weak D call: TRBD1 (5 bases). This CDR3 spans 15 amino acids. Trimming pared 5 bases from V and 6 bases from J, leaving 16 bases between. The germline CDR1 and CDR2 sequences are SEHNR and FQNEAQ (reference sequence). The CDR3: CASSPDSFSPGELFF. CDR3 bases: TGTGCCAGCAGCCCCGACAGTTTCTCCCCCGGGGAGCTGTTTTTT.

The chain uses TRBV6-5 and TRBJ2-7; 14 bases agree with TRBD2. The germline gives CDR1 MNHEY, CDR2 SVGAGI. This CDR3 spans 13 amino acids. V dropped 8 bases and J dropped 10; count of bases not matched to a gene: 7. CDR3 bases: TGTGCCAGCGAGGGACTAGCGGGAGATGGTCAGTACTTC. Protein sequence: CASEGLAGDGQYF.

The rearrangement joins TRBV5-4 to TRBJ2-1; maybe TRBD1 (5 bases). The CDR3 runs 13 residues. Deletions cut 4 bases from V and 4 bases from J, with 9 bases between. The germline CDR1 and CDR2 sequences are SGHNT and YYREEE (reference sequence). The CDR3 DNA is TGTGCCAGCAGCCCCAAGGGGTACAATGAGCAGTTCTTC. It encodes CASSPKGYNEQFF.

The chain uses TRBV9 and TRBJ2-1; D gene uncertain. The CDR3 has 15 amino acids. Trimming took off 2 bases at V and 6 bases at J, with 15 bases between the two ends. CDR1 and CDR2 from the germline V gene are SGDLS and YYNGEE. The CDR3 DNA sequence: TGTGCCAGCAGCGTTTCAGAACGGAGCAGCAATGAGCAGTTCTTC. This translates into CASSVSERSSNEQFF.

The CDR3 nucleotides read TGTGCCAGCAGCCCAAACGGGGAAACGGCCCCTGAAGCTTTCTTT. It encodes CASSPNGETAPEAFF. The V and J genes are TRBV2 and TRBJ1-1; unclear D gene. The CDR3 has 15 residues. Germline CDR1 reads SNHLY; CDR2 reads FYNNEI. Trimming took off 6 bases at V and 6 bases at J, with 20 bases between the two ends.

The J gene is TRBJ1-5, the V gene TRBV2, with 9 bases aligning to TRBD1. The germline V gene has CDR1 SNHLY and CDR2 FYNNEI. CDR3 length: 15 residues. The junction had 7 bases not matched to a gene; V was cut back by 7 bases and J by 3 bases. CDR3 sequence (DNA): TGTGCCAGCAATGGACAGGGGTTATTCAATCAGCCCCAGCATTTT. Translation: CASNGQGLFNQPQHF.

V and J are TRBV7-9 and TRBJ2-1; tentative D call: TRBD2 (5 bases). CDR1 is SEHNR and CDR2 is FQNEAQ in the germline V gene (reference sequence). There are 15 residues in the CDR3. Trimming took 1 base from V and 5 from J, leaving 12 bases between them. Here the CDR3 reads CASSLETGLNNEQFF. In DNA form, the CDR3 reads TGTGCCAGCAGCTTAGAAACGGGATTAAACAATGAGCAGTTCTTC. Full variable domain (remainder filled in from reference TRBV7-9 and TRBJ2-1): DTGVSQNPRHKITKRGQNVTFRCDPISEHNRLYWYRQTLGQGPEFLTYFQNEAQLEKSRLLSDRFSAERPKGSFSTLEIQRTEQGDSAMYLCASSLETGLNNEQFFGPGTRLTVL.

In its sample, this clone was seen once. The chain is built from TRBV6-6 and TRBJ2-2; no clear D gene. The CDR3 is made up of 14 amino acids. V was pared by 2 bases and J by 2 bases, with 6 bases between. The germline V gene has CDR1 MNHNY and CDR2 SVGAGI (reference sequence). Written as DNA, the CDR3 is TGTGCCAGCAGTTACGCGCGCAACACCGGGGAGCTGTTTTTT. Amino acid sequence: CASSYARNTGELFF.

The chain couples TRBV4-1 to TRBJ2-1; 10 nucleotides match TRBD2. V trimming: 2 bases; J trimming: 12 bases; junction bases outside the gene matches: 13. The CDR3 is 16 residues long. In germline, CDR1 is MGHRA, CDR2 YSYEKL. For the CDR3, the DNA is TGCGCCAGCAGCCAACCCACTAGCGGGGATTCTACCTGGCAGTTCTTC. Translation: CASSQPTSGDSTWQFF.

This clone was seen once. The rearrangement uses TRBV2 and TRBJ2-7; the match to TRBD1 covers 8 bases. Germline V gene sequence: CDR1 SNHLY, CDR2 FYNNEI. This CDR3 has 15 residues. V dropped 4 bases and J dropped 3; count of bases not matched to a gene: 8. DNA for the CDR3: TGTGCCAGCAGTGCCCCCGGGACAGGAGACTACGAGCAGTACTTC. It yields the protein CASSAPGTGDYEQYF.

The rearrangement links TRBV15 to TRBJ2-7, with 9 bases identical to TRBD2. V was clipped by 8 bases and J by 3 bases; unmatched bases: 8. The CDR3 runs to 14 residues. The germline CDR1 and CDR2 sequences are LNHNV and YYDKDF (reference sequence). CDR3 sequence: CATAWEREDYEQYF. CDR3 nucleotide sequence: TGTGCCACCGCCTGGGAGCGGGAGGACTACGAGCAGTACTTC.

V gene TRBV19 combines with J gene TRBJ1-4, with 8 bases aligning to TRBD1. Germline V gene data show CDR1 as LNHDA and CDR2 as SQIVND (reference sequence). This CDR3 spans 15 amino acids. With V trimmed by 4 bases and J by 5 bases, 6 bases remained unmatched. The CDR3 nucleotides are TGTGCCAGTAGTAAACCGGGACAGGTGAATGAAAAACTGTTTTTT. It is translated as CASSKPGQVNEKLFF.

The rearrangement links TRBV11-3 to TRBJ2-1; 11 bases align to TRBD2. J gave up 6 bases and V 1 base, and 2 bases lay outside the gene matches. The germline CDR1 and CDR2 sequences are SGHNT and YENEEA. CDR3 length: 15 amino acids. CDR3 amino acids: CASSLVAGGVNEQFF. Written as DNA, the CDR3 is TGTGCCAGCAGCTTAGTAGCGGGAGGGGTCAATGAGCAGTTCTTC.

The genes are TRBV11-2 and TRBJ2-2; 10 nucleotides agree with TRBD1. J was trimmed by 1 base and V by 5 bases; bases with no gene match: 7. Germline V gene data show CDR1 as SGHAT and CDR2 as FQNNGV. The length of the CDR3 is 17 residues. The CDR3 coding sequence is TGTGCCAGCAGCGAGGCGGGACAGGGGATGAACACCGGGGAGCTGTTTTTT. This sequence encodes CASSEAGQGMNTGELFF.